A single sample gave rise to the 3 T cell receptor beta chains below, sequenced in a study of response to subunit inactivated influenza vaccine. TCRdb reprocessed the RT-PCR reads with MiXCR, giving one entry per CDR3 protein. Among 500,000 or so distinct CDR3 sequences listed, 16% were seen once. This specimen was CD4+ T cells sorted from PBMCs, taken roughly 24 months after vaccination. These TCRs come from a man between 45 and 75 years old who received an inactivated influenza vaccine.

There are many counts of this clonotype. The gene calls are TRBV12-3 or TRBV12-4 and TRBJ2-4, with unresolved D. V lost 7 bases to trimming and J lost 2 bases, with 15 bases between them. The CDR3 sequence is 15 residues long. In DNA, the CDR3 is TGTGCCAGCACCCTCTCAGGCTTGACCAAAAACATTCAGTACTTC. Translation gives CASTLSGLTKNIQYF.

This clonotype was detected many times. The rearrangement uses TRBV2 and TRBJ2-1; D may correspond to TRBD1 or TRBD2 (5 bases each). Germline V gene lookup returns CDR1 SNHLY and CDR2 FYNNEI. The CDR3 has 15 amino acids. Trimming stripped 6 bases from V and 2 bases from J, with 14 bases between. CDR3 coding DNA: TGTGCCAGCAGCGAGGGGCCACCCCCCTACAATGAGCAGTTCTTC. This gives the protein CASSEGPPPYNEQFF.

The chain uses TRBV27 and TRBJ2-7; TRBD2 matches at 8 bases. The CDR3 is made up of 14 amino acids. Germline assignment: CDR1 MNHEY and CDR2 SMNVEV (reference sequence). V shed 5 bases, J shed 6 bases, and the junction held 9 bases outside the gene matches. CDR3 sequence (DNA): TGTGCCAGCAGTACCTCCGGGACTAGTATCGAGCAGTACTTC. This encodes CASSTSGTSIEQYF.